These 17 T cell receptor delta chains originate from one sample sequenced in a study of gamma delta lymphoproliferative disorders and STAT genes. Sequencing used genomic DNA taken from PBMCs of patients and controls. TCRdb fed the multiplex PCR reads into CATT to redo clone calling. The sample gives 1,200 to 1,500 delta-chain clones, approximately 3% of which show up once; under 70% is in the top ten. Source material: blood. Receptors were obtained from a human donor with gamma-delta T-cell large granular lymphocyte leukemia.

To note about this clone: This sequence is one base from a far larger clone and is likely a read error. Other DNA sequences in this specimen translate into the identical CDR3. The chain links TRDV1 to TRDJ1, with TRDD3 matching over 7 bases. There are 13 residues in the CDR3. Germline values: CDR1 TSWWSYY, CDR2 QGS. In nucleotides, the CDR3 is TGTGCTCTCGGGGTCACTGGGGCTAATAAACTCATCTTT. As protein: CALGVTGANKLIF.

This clone turned up a few times. TCRdb's protein for this DNA is that of a much larger clone and differs from the translation at residue 15, likely a read error; the protein shown is the DNA translation. The rearrangement links TRDV1 to TRDJ1; D is perhaps TRDD2 or TRDD3 (5 bases each). Germline CDR1 TSWWSYY, CDR2 QGS. The CDR3 runs to 19 residues. CDR3 DNA sequence: TGTGCTCTTGGGAAGGGTCTTCCCTGGGCATTCGTGTACACCAATAAACTCATCTTT. It encodes CALGKGLPWAFVYTNKLIF.

As to this clone: A far larger clone is only one base removed, so a read error is likely. J is TRDJ1 and V is TRDV1; TRDD3 aligns across 10 bases. CDR1 and CDR2 (germline): TSWWSYY, QGS. This CDR3 has 22 residues. The junction had 22 bases not matched to a gene; V was cut back by 3 bases and J by 0 bases. This chain's CDR3 is CALGESFSPLLGDLFYTDKLIF. CDR3 coding DNA: TGTGCTCTTGGGGAGTCCTTCTCCCCCTTACTGGGGGATCTTTTTTACACCGATAAACTCATCTTT.

Concerning this clone itself: This DNA's translation and the protein TCRdb lists, from a much larger clone, do not match at residue 18, likely due to a read error; the protein shown is translated from the DNA. This chain links TRDV1 with TRDJ1; 10 bases are a match to TRDD3. CDR3 length: 22 amino acids. Germline V gene data show CDR1 as TSWWSYY and CDR2 as QGS. The CDR3 region has the DNA TGTGCTCTTGGGGAGTCCTTCTCCCCCTTACTGGGGGATCTTTCTTACACCAATAAACTCATCTTT. As protein: CALGESFSPLLGDLSYTNKLIF.

On this clone itself: This likely traces to a read error, being one base from a far larger clone. Distinct nucleotide sequences in the sample also encode this CDR3. The chain combines TRDV3 with TRDJ1; 12 nucleotides line up with TRDD3. The CDR3 runs to 14 residues. Germline loops: CDR1 TVYSNPD, CDR2 GDNSRS (reference sequence). CDR3 sequence (DNA): TGTGCATCTACACGCCCAGTACTGGGGGATACCCTCATCTTT. As protein: CASTRPVLGDTLIF.

This clone is medium-sized by share. A far larger clone is one nucleotide away, so this likely arose from a read error. The V and J genes are TRDV1 and TRDJ1, with D uncertain. The CDR3 contains 16 residues. Germline CDR1 TSWWSYY, CDR2 QGS. The CDR3 DNA is TGTGCTCTTGAGGAACAACCCGGGGCGTACACCGATAAACTCATCTTT. Translating gives CALEEQPGAYTDKLIF.

Of note for this clone: The TCRdb protein, from a much larger clone, departs from this DNA's translation at residue 7, likely by read error; the protein shown derives from the DNA. The chain employs TRDV3 and TRDJ1; D gene unclear. This CDR3 contains 15 residues. V was clipped by 2 bases and J by 2 bases, with 18 bases between them. Germline V gives CDR1 TVYSNPD, CDR2 GDNSRS (reference sequence). The CDR3 loop reads CAFRPHIRRTDKLIF. CDR3 bases: TGTGCCTTTCGCCCGCACATCCGTAGGACCGATAAACTCATCTTT. Supplemented by reference TRDV3 and TRDJ1, the full variable domain reads CDKVTQSSPDQTVASGSEVVLLCTYDTVYSNPDLFWYRIRPDYSFQFVFYGDNSRSEGADFTQGRFSVKHILTQKAFHLVISPVRTEDSATYYCAFRPHIRRTDKLIFGKGTRVTVEP.

There are a few counts of this clone. TCRdb records a much larger clone's protein for this DNA, with a difference at residue 4 that likely arises from a read error; the protein given is the translation of the DNA. The chain recombines TRDV1 with TRDJ1; 13 nucleotides agree with TRDD3. The CDR3 has 21 residues. Germline V gene sequence: CDR1 TSWWSYY, CDR2 QGS. The CDR3 loop is CALEELALWYWGIRKTDKLIF. Here the CDR3 DNA reads TGTGCTCTTGAGGAACTTGCCCTTTGGTACTGGGGGATACGAAAGACCGATAAACTCATCTTT.

By proportion, this clone is hyperexpanded. This sample also contains other DNA sequences that code for the same CDR3. V and J are TRDV1 and TRDJ1; tentatively, D is TRDD3 (6 bases). The CDR3 sequence is 16 residues long. The germline V and J ends were trimmed by 2 bases and 11 bases, with 24 bases remaining between them. Germline loops: CDR1 TSWWSYY, CDR2 QGS. The CDR3, as DNA: TGTGCTCTTGGGGAAAGGAGGGGGGGAGGAGAGTATATCCTCATCTTT. Translated: CALGERRGGGEYILIF.

This clone was seen only a few times. TCRdb has a much larger clone's protein, which differs at residue 9 from the translation of this DNA, likely because of a read error; what is shown is the protein translated from the DNA. The chain couples TRDV1 to TRDJ1; no clear D. Looked up from germline, CDR1 is TSWWSYY and CDR2 is QGS. This CDR3 comprises 16 residues. V was pared by 1 base and J by 0 bases, with 12 bases between. As DNA, the CDR3 is TGTGCTCTTGGGGAACAACCCGGGACGTACACCGATAAACTCATCTTT. Translation gives CALGEQPGTYTDKLIF.

The rearrangement uses TRDV1 and TRDJ1, with TRDD3 identical over 9 bases. In germline, CDR1 is TSWWSYY, CDR2 QGS. The V and J ends lost 8 bases and 2 bases, in that order; junction bases with no gene match: 6. The CDR3 totals 14 residues. The CDR3, as DNA: TGTGCTCTTTTTACTGGGGGACCAACCGATAAACTCATCTTT. This translates into CALFTGGPTDKLIF.

This clone is labeled large. The same CDR3 can be traced to other DNA sequences in this sample. The rearrangement links TRDV1 to TRDJ1, with 9 bases lining up with TRDD3. Germline lookup yields CDR1 TSWWSYY and CDR2 QGS. This CDR3 region has 20 residues. After removal of 3 bases from V and 0 bases from J, the junction contained 17 bases not matched to a gene. CDR3 loop: CALGDQGRYDWGTYTDKLIF. CDR3 nucleotide sequence: TGTGCTCTTGGGGATCAAGGTCGGTATGACTGGGGGACCTACACCGATAAACTCATCTTT.

About this clone: This likely reflects a read error, since a far larger clone is one base away. Other DNA sequences in this sample translate to the same CDR3. The rearrangement links TRDV1 to TRDJ1; the match to TRDD3 covers 13 bases. CDR1 is TSWWSYY, CDR2 QGS, per germline. CDR3 length equals 22 residues. Trimming at V came to 0 bases and at J to 2 bases, leaving 18 bases not matched to a gene. Here the CDR3 reads CALGELEGPSYWGIRTTDKLIF. In DNA, the CDR3 is TGTGCTCTTGGGGAACTAGAGGGACCTTCATACTGGGGGATACGGACGACCGATAAACTCATCTTT.

This clone is categorized as medium-sized. The chain couples TRDV2 to TRDJ4, with 12 bases identical to TRDD3. CDR3 size: 16 residues. Germline CDR1 GEAIGNYY, CDR2 EKD. V gave up 0 bases and J gave up 1 base; unmatched junction bases: 5. CDR3 amino acids: CACDTASGGYVRPLIF. The CDR3 DNA follows: TGTGCCTGTGACACCGCGTCTGGGGGATACGTCAGACCCCTGATCTTT.

This clone turned up a few times. This chain joins TRDV3 and TRDJ1; 12 nucleotides line up with TRDD3. The germline gives CDR1 TVYSNPD, CDR2 GDNSRS (reference sequence). The CDR3 has 17 amino acids. With V trimmed by 4 bases and J by 4 bases, 16 bases remained unmatched. The CDR3 reads CASTRPVLGDTNDKLIF. CDR3 DNA sequence: TGTGCCTCTACACGCCCAGTACTGGGGGATACCAACGATAAACTCATCTTT.

This clone has only a few counts. TCRdb's protein, taken from a much larger clone, differs from this DNA's translation at residue 13, likely owing to a read error; the protein displayed comes from the DNA. The chain recombines TRDV1 with TRDJ1, with a possible D match to TRDD3 (10 bases). Looked up from germline, CDR1 is TSWWSYY and CDR2 is QGS. The CDR3 runs 22 residues. Trimming pared 1 base from V and 11 bases from J, leaving 41 bases between. The CDR3 nucleotides are TGTGCTCTTGGGGAACGCGCGCCTTCCTACAGAATATGGGGGATACCAGGGAATGAGCTCATCTTT. This gives the protein CALGERAPSYRIWGIPGNELIF.

As for this clone: TCRdb's entry gives the protein of a much larger clone, which mismatches this DNA's translation at residue 4, likely from a read error; the protein reported here is translated from the DNA. The chain recombines TRDV3 with TRDJ1; D not certain. V was clipped by 2 bases and J by 2 bases, with 18 bases between them. Germline CDR1 and CDR2: TVYSNPD and GDNSRS (reference sequence). The CDR3 totals 15 residues. The DNA for the CDR3 is TGTGCCTTTCACCCGCACACCCGTAGGACCGATAAACTCATCTTT. Encoded protein: CAFHPHTRRTDKLIF.